Shown below are 17 T cell receptor beta chains from a single sample sequenced in a study of blood T cell repertoires in COVID-19. The assay was immunoSEQ multiplex PCR, and TCRdb's table has in-frame clones only and misses some. The sample has approximately 380,000 clones; roughly 91% are singletons. What was sequenced was PBMCs or T cells enriched from blood (not recorded which). The receptor source for this set is a woman younger than 30 who had recovered from COVID-19.

The table lists this clone with a count of one. The gene calls are TRBV5-5 and TRBJ1-4; 7 nucleotides align to TRBD1. Germline lookup yields CDR1 SGHKS and CDR2 YYEKEE (reference sequence). Trimming at V came to 4 bases and at J to 4 bases, leaving 7 bases not matched to a gene. The CDR3 is 15 residues long. The chain's CDR3 is CASSMTGRINEKLFF. The DNA of the CDR3 is TGTGCCAGCAGCATGACAGGGAGGATTAATGAAAAACTGTTTTTT.

The rearrangement links TRBV6-1 to TRBJ2-7, with D possibly matching TRBD2 (7 bases). Germline V gene data show CDR1 as MNHNS and CDR2 as SASEGT. The CDR3 runs 17 residues. Trimming shortened V by 3 bases and J by 4 bases, and 22 bases separated the two germline ends. CDR3 DNA sequence: TGTGCCAGCAGTGATGTGGCGGGGGCCCCGGACTCGTACGAGCAGTACTTC. Residues: CASSDVAGAPDSYEQYF.

J is TRBJ1-2 and V is TRBV28; D is ambiguous. Trimming removed 2 bases from V and 4 bases from J, with 11 bases in between. Germline assignment: CDR1 MDHEN and CDR2 SYDVKM. This CDR3 spans 14 amino acids. The CDR3 reads CASSLRGLIYGYTF. DNA of the CDR3: TGTGCCAGCAGTTTAAGAGGGCTAATCTATGGCTACACCTTC.

This rearrangement joins TRBV2 to TRBJ1-1, with D maybe TRBD1 (6 bases). The CDR3 totals 14 residues. Germline V gene data show CDR1 as SNHLY and CDR2 as FYNNEI. V lost 7 bases and J lost 3, with 15 bases in between. The DNA of the CDR3 is TGTGCCAGCAACACCCCAGAGGGGGACACTGAAGCTTTCTTT. The encoded protein is CASNTPEGDTEAFF.

V gene TRBV6-5 combines with J gene TRBJ2-2; D unclear. Per the germline V gene, CDR1 is MNHEY and CDR2 is SVGAGI. V was clipped by 0 bases and J by 11 bases, with 13 bases between them. The CDR3 is made up of 14 amino acids. The CDR3 bases are TGTGCCAGCAGTTACTCGAGTTTGGGCGTTGAGCTGTTTTTT. This gives the protein CASSYSSLGVELFF.

The chain links TRBV10-3 to TRBJ2-2; 7 bases line up with TRBD2. The CDR3 runs to 16 residues. Germline V gives CDR1 ENHRY, CDR2 SYGVKD. V lost 4 bases, J lost 7 bases, and 12 bases stayed unmatched. The CDR3 nucleotides are TGTGCCATCAGTGTCTCTGGCGGGGGTTCTGACGGGGAGCTGTTTTTT. It is translated as CAISVSGGGSDGELFF.

This sequence joins TRBV5-4 and TRBJ1-1, with D maybe TRBD1 (5 bases). Germline loops: CDR1 SGHNT, CDR2 YYREEE (reference sequence). The CDR3 is 12 residues long. V was clipped by 5 bases and J by 11 bases, with 16 bases between them. CDR3 loop: CASSPKAGIAFF. CDR3 DNA: TGTGCCAGCAGTCCGAAGGCAGGGATCGCTTTCTTT.

The genes are TRBV7-3 and TRBJ2-1; 14 bases are shared with TRBD2. The CDR3 runs 18 residues. The germline V gene has CDR1 SGHTA and CDR2 FQGTGA. V was clipped by 3 bases and J by 2 bases; unmatched bases: 6. The CDR3 here is CASSLTGLAGAPYNEQFF. The CDR3 nucleotides read TGTGCCAGCAGCTTGACGGGACTAGCGGGGGCCCCCTACAATGAGCAGTTCTTC.

The J gene is TRBJ2-1, the V gene TRBV4-3; 9 bases align to TRBD1. Germline trimming cut 0 bases from V and 2 bases from J; bases unmatched to any gene: 5. The CDR3 totals 17 residues. The germline gives CDR1 LGHNA, CDR2 YSLEER. CDR3 sequence: CASSQERDREAYNEQFF. CDR3 nucleotides: TGCGCCAGCAGCCAAGAAAGGGACAGGGAGGCCTACAATGAGCAGTTCTTC.

The chain uses TRBV10-3 and TRBJ2-2, with D possibly matching TRBD1 (6 bases). This CDR3 spans 18 amino acids. V dropped 2 bases and J dropped 7 bases, with 23 bases sitting between them. CDR1 and CDR2 (germline): ENHRY, SYGVKD. The CDR3 region has the DNA TGTGCCATCAGTGAGCCATCTCTGGTTGCCAGGGGTAACGGGGAGCTGTTTTTT. Encoded protein: CAISEPSLVARGNGELFF.

The V gene is TRBV12-5, the J gene TRBJ1-1, with a tentative D call TRBD1 (5 bases). In germline, CDR1 is LGHNT, CDR2 FRNRAP. There are 13 residues in the CDR3. Trimming shortened V by 4 bases and J by 5 bases, and 11 bases separated the two germline ends. The CDR3 reads CASGSPGVTEAFF. As DNA, the CDR3 is TGTGCTAGTGGTTCCCCGGGGGTGACTGAAGCTTTCTTT.

This sequence joins TRBV28 and TRBJ1-5; 7 bases match TRBD1. Germline assignment: CDR1 MDHEN and CDR2 SYDVKM. Trimming took 2 bases from V and 4 from J; bases not matched to a gene: 11. The CDR3 extends over 17 amino acids. The CDR3 bases are TGTGCCAGCAGTTTAGCGGACGTACAGGGGAGAAATCAGCCCCAGCATTTT. It translates to CASSLADVQGRNQPQHF.

The chain combines TRBV7-3 with TRBJ1-1, with D possibly matching TRBD1 (6 bases). Trimming removed 5 bases at V and 5 bases at J, with 18 bases between. The CDR3 is made up of 15 amino acids. Germline V lookup: CDR1 SGHTA, CDR2 FQGTGA. DNA of the CDR3: TGTGCCAGCAGCCCCCAGGCAGGGGCCGTTACTGAAGCTTTCTTT. Translated, it gives CASSPQAGAVTEAFF.

This chain links TRBV6-6 with TRBJ2-1; 8 bases agree with TRBD1. The CDR3 runs 12 residues. Unmatched junction bases numbered 7, after V lost 10 bases and J lost 8 bases. Germline V gene sequence: CDR1 MNHNY, CDR2 SVGAGI (reference sequence). The CDR3 loop reads CATQTGEDEQFF. The DNA for the CDR3 is TGTGCCACCCAGACAGGGGAGGATGAGCAGTTCTTC.

The chain has TRBV6-1 and TRBJ2-7; D gene ambiguous. The CDR3 sequence is 11 residues long. Per germline, CDR1 MNHNS and CDR2 SASEGT. V was trimmed by 2 bases and J by 12 bases, leaving 11 bases between them. Written as DNA, the CDR3 is TGTGCCAGCAGTGAAAGCCGGGTCCTGTACTTC. Residues: CASSESRVLYF.

The gene calls are TRBV25-1 and TRBJ1-4; D is undetermined. Germline V CDR1 and CDR2: MGHDK, SYGVNS. V shed 6 bases and J shed 6 bases, with 8 bases lying between them. The CDR3 sequence is 12 residues long. CDR3 sequence: CASRAEHEKLFF. The DNA of the CDR3 is TGTGCCAGCAGGGCGGAGCATGAAAAACTGTTTTTT.

The chain combines TRBV28 with TRBJ1-5; tentative D call: TRBD1 (6 bases). The CDR3 totals 13 residues. Between the trimmed V and J ends, which lost 2 bases and 9 bases, there was a span of 11 bases. CDR1 MDHEN and CDR2 SYDVKM come from the germline V gene. The CDR3 is CASSLEGERPQHF. Here the CDR3 DNA reads TGTGCCAGCAGTTTAGAGGGGGAAAGGCCCCAGCATTTT. Filled out from reference TRBV28 and TRBJ1-5, the complete variable domain reads DVKVTQSSRYLVKRTGEKVFLECVQDMDHENMFWYRQDPGLGLRLIYFSYDVKMKEKGDIPEGYSVSREKKERFSLILESASTNQTSMYLCASSLEGERPQHFGDGTRLSIL.